These 13 T cell receptor beta chains share one sample of origin, sequenced in a study of immune cell composition in non-small cell lung cancer. Only in-frame clones appear in the TCRdb table, and some are missing; sequencing was by immunoSEQ multiplex PCR. Of around 2,500 clones in the sample, about 86% are singletons; the top ten hold 4%. The specimen was lung tumor tissue. The source of these receptors is a human donor with non-small cell lung cancer.

This clone was recorded once. This chain links TRBV6-6 with TRBJ2-7; 7 positions agree with TRBD1. CDR1 and CDR2 (germline): MNHNY, SVGAGI (reference sequence). Trimming removed 6 bases from V and 0 bases from J; junction bases left unmatched: 5. This CDR3 spans 14 amino acids. The CDR3 loop reads CASRRDSLSYEQYF. The CDR3 DNA sequence: TGTGCCAGCAGGAGGGACAGCCTCTCCTACGAGCAGTACTTC.

The chain employs TRBV5-5 and TRBJ2-3, with D unclear. Germline-derived CDR1 and CDR2 are SGHKS and YYEKEE (reference sequence). Between the trimmed V and J ends, which lost 1 base and 0 bases, there was a span of 3 bases. The CDR3 consists of 13 residues. In nucleotides, the CDR3 is TGTGCCAGCAGCTTGTCAAGCACAGATACGCAGTATTTT. This encodes CASSLSSTDTQYF. The full variable domain, in which reference TRBV5-5 and TRBJ2-3 provide the parts outside the CDR3, is DAGVTQSPTHLIKTRGQQVTLRCSPISGHKSVSWYQQVLGQGPQFIFQYYEKEERGRGNFPDRFSARQFPNYSSELNVNALLLGDSALYLCASSLSSTDTQYFGPGTRLTVL.

The chain couples TRBV5-8 to TRBJ1-2, with D possibly TRBD1 on 6 matching bases. V lost 0 bases and J lost 13, with 10 bases in between. The CDR3 runs to 11 residues. The V gene's germline CDR1 is SGHTS and CDR2 YDEGEE. The CDR3 reads CASSLAGGGTF. The CDR3 DNA follows: TGTGCCAGCAGCTTGGCTGGGGGCGGCACCTTC.

V and J are TRBV30 and TRBJ1-2; TRBD1 is a possible D gene (5 bases). The germline CDR1 and CDR2 sequences are GTSNPN and SVGIG (reference sequence). The CDR3 is 13 residues long. The germline V and J ends were trimmed by 4 bases and 8 bases, with 17 bases remaining between them. The CDR3 DNA follows: TGTGCCTGGACTGAGGGAGGGGTAAGGGGCTACACCTTC. This encodes CAWTEGGVRGYTF.

The V and J genes are TRBV4-1 and TRBJ1-1; tentatively, D is TRBD1 (6 bases). V lost 1 base and J 0 bases, leaving 9 bases between the germline ends. Germline V gene sequence: CDR1 MGHRA, CDR2 YSYEKL. The CDR3 extends over 15 amino acids. CDR3 in amino acids: CASSQARTVNTEAFF. Here the CDR3 DNA reads TGCGCCAGCAGCCAAGCCAGGACAGTGAACACTGAAGCTTTCTTT.

J is TRBJ2-5 and V is TRBV6-1, with TRBD1 matching over 7 bases. The end of the DNA fits TRBJ2-7 better, so the J call may be wrong. The CDR3 has 14 residues. Germline V gene sequence: CDR1 MNHNS, CDR2 SASEGT. Here the CDR3 DNA reads TGTGCCAGCAGCTACAGGGGACAAAACTACGAGCAGTACTTC. Protein product: CASSYRGQNYEQYF.

This sequence joins TRBV29-1 and TRBJ2-7; tentatively, D is TRBD2 (7 bases). CDR1 and CDR2 from the germline V gene are SQVTM and ANQGSEA. V dropped 4 bases and J dropped 4 bases, with 17 bases sitting between them. This CDR3 comprises 14 residues. The CDR3 here is CSVGGGGGGYEQYF. The CDR3 DNA reads as TGCAGCGTTGGGGGAGGGGGAGGAGGATACGAGCAGTACTTC.

The J gene is TRBJ2-7, the V gene TRBV21-1; the table assigns TRBD2, which was not confirmed against the DNA. TRBV21-1 is described as a pseudogene. The CDR3 loop spans 14 amino acids. The CDR3 DNA sequence: TGTGCCAGCAGCAAATCCGGGGGAACCTACGAGCAGTACTTC. Amino acids: CASSKSGGTYEQYF.

The chain links TRBV30 to TRBJ1-5; D may be TRBD1 (6 bases). Trimming cost V 1 base and J 3 bases, with 10 bases left between them. CDR3 length: 14 amino acids. Germline CDR1 and CDR2: GTSNPN and SVGIG (reference sequence). CDR3 residues: CAWSGTVFNQPQHF. The CDR3 nucleotides are TGTGCCTGGAGTGGGACAGTCTTCAATCAGCCCCAGCATTTT. Using reference TRBV30 and TRBJ1-5 for the parts outside the CDR3, the full variable domain is SQTIHQWPATLVQPVGSPLSLECTVEGTSNPNLYWYRQAAGRGLQLLFYSVGIGQISSEVPQNLSASRPQDRQFILSSKKLLLSDSGFYLCAWSGTVFNQPQHFGDGTRLSIL.

The genes are TRBV5-1 and TRBJ1-4; 7 positions match TRBD1. Germline V lookup: CDR1 SGHRS, CDR2 YFSETQ. The CDR3 is made up of 15 amino acids. The J segment lost 6 bases and the V segment lost 0 bases, leaving 5 bases of the junction unmatched. The CDR3 nucleotides read TGCGCCAGCAGCTTGGCAGGGGGGTGGTATGAAAAACTGTTTTTT. It codes for CASSLAGGWYEKLFF.

This sequence joins TRBV6-1 and TRBJ2-7; tentative D call: TRBD1 (6 bases). This CDR3 is 14 amino acids long. Trimming stripped 4 bases from V and 6 bases from J, with 16 bases between. CDR1 MNHNS and CDR2 SASEGT come from the germline V gene. CDR3 loop: CASSGDNRRSEQYF. The CDR3 nucleotides are TGTGCCAGCAGTGGGGACAACCGGCGCTCCGAGCAGTACTTC.

The chain joins TRBV5-1 to TRBJ2-7; 7 nucleotides agree with TRBD1. This CDR3 is built from 14 residues. Germline V gene sequence: CDR1 SGHRS, CDR2 YFSETQ. V lost 0 bases and J lost 4; bases outside the gene matches: 4. CDR3 bases: TGCGCCAGCAGCTTGGAACAGGGGATGTACGAGCAGTACTTC. Its translation is CASSLEQGMYEQYF. The full variable domain, completed using reference TRBV5-1 and TRBJ2-7, is KAGVTQTPRYLIKTRGQQVTLSCSPISGHRSVSWYQQTPGQGLQFLFEYFSETQRNKGNFPGRFSGRQFSNSRSEMNVSTLELGDSALYLCASSLEQGMYEQYFGPGTRLTVT.

The chain uses TRBV7-6 and TRBJ2-5, with 14 bases aligning to TRBD2. Per the germline V gene, CDR1 is SGHVS and CDR2 is FNYEAQ. There are 17 residues in the CDR3. The junction had 6 bases not matched to a gene; V was cut back by 4 bases and J by 2 bases. This CDR3 reads CASSSRGLAGVQETQYF. Written as DNA, the CDR3 is TGTGCCAGCAGCTCTAGGGGACTAGCGGGAGTACAAGAGACCCAGTACTTC.